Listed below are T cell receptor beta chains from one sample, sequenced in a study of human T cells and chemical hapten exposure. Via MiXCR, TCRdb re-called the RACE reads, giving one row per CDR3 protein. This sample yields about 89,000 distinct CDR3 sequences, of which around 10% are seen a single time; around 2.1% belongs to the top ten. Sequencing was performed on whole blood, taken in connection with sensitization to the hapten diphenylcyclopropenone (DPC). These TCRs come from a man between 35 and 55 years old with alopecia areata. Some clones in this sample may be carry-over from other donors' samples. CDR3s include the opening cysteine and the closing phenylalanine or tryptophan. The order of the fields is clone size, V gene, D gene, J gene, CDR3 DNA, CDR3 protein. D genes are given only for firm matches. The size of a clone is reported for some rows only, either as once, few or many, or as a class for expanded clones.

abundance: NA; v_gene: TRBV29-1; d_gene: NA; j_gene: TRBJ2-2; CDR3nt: TGCAGCGTCCGGGGGCAGGGTCTTGGCGGGGAGCTGTTTTTT; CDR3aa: CSVRGQGLGGELFF
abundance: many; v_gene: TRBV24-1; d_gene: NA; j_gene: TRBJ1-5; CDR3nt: TGTGCCACCAGTTGGTATAGCAATCAGCCCCAGCATTTT; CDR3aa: CATSWYSNQPQHF
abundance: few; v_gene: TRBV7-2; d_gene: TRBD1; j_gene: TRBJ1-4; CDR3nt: TGTGCCAGCAGCCCGGGACAGACTAAAACTAATGAAAAACTGTTTTTT; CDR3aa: CASSPGQTKTNEKLFF
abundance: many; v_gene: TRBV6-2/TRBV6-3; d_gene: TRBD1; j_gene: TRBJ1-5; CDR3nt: TGTGCCAGCAGTTACTATGGGACAGGGGGCAACCAGCCCCAGCATTTT; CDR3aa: CASSYYGTGGNQPQHF
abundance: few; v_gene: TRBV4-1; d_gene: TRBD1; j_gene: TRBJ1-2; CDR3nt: TGCGCCAGCAGCCAAGTTGGGACAGGGGGCGCGGGCTATGGCTACACCTTC; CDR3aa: CASSQVGTGGAGYGYTF
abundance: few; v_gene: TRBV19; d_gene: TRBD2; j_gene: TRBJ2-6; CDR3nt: TGTGCCAGTATTCTGACTAGCGGGATTAGCTCTGGGGCCAACGTCCTGACTTTC; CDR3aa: CASILTSGISSGANVLTF
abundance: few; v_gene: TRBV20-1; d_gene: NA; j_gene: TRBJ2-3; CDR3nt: TGCAGTGCTAGAGATTCTCGAACTAGCACAGATACGCAGTATTTT; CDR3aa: CSARDSRTSTDTQYF
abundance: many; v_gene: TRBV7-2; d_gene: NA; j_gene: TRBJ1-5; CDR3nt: TGTGCCAGCAGCTTAGGTGCTAGCAATCAGCCCCAGCATTTT; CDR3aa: CASSLGASNQPQHF
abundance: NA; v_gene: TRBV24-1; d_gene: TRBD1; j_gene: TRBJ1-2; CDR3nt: TGTGCCACCAGTGATACCGGGACAGCAGCTAACTATGGCTACACCTTC; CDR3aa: CATSDTGTAANYGYTF
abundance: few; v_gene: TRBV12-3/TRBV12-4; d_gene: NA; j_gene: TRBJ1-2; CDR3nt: TGTGCCAGCAGTTTTCGGGCGACTTATGGCTACACCTTC; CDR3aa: CASSFRATYGYTF
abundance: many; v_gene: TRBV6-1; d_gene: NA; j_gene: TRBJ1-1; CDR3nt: TGTGCCAGCAGTGAAAATGCAGGGGTGAACACTGAAGCTTTCTTT; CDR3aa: CASSENAGVNTEAFF
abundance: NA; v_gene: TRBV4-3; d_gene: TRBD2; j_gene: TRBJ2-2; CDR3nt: TGCGCCAGCAGCCTTAAAGAGGGGACTAGCCACACCGGGGAGCTGTTTTTT; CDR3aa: CASSLKEGTSHTGELFF
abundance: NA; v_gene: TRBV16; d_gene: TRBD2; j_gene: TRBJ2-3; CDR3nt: TGTGCCAGCAGCCTCCCCGGACTAGCACCTAGCACAGATACGCAGTATTTT; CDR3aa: CASSLPGLAPSTDTQYF
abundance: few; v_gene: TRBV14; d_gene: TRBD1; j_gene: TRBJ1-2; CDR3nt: TGTGCCAGCAGCCAAGGAACAGGGGGCGATCCCATCGGCTACACCTTC; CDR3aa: CASSQGTGGDPIGYTF
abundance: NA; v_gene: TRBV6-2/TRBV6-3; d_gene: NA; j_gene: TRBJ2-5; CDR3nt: TGTGCCAGCAGTTACGTGGGAGGACGGGGAGAGACCCAGTACTTC; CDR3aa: CASSYVGGRGETQYF
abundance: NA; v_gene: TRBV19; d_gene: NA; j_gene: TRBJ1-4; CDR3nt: TGTGCCAGTAGTATTTACGGACAGATGGCTAATGAAAAACTGTTTTTT; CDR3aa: CASSIYGQMANEKLFF
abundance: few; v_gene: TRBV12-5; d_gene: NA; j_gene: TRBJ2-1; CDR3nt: TGTGCTAGTGGTTTGTCACTGCATGAGCAGTTCTTC; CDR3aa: CASGLSLHEQFF
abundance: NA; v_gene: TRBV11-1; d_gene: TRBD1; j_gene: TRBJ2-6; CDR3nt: TGTGCCAGCAGGATAACCGGGACAGGGTTCTCTGGGGCCAACGTCCTGACTTTC; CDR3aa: CASRITGTGFSGANVLTF
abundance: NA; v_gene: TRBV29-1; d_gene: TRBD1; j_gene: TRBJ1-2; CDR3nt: TGCAGCGTGCACCGACAGGGAGGTAACTATGGCTACACCTTC; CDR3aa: CSVHRQGGNYGYTF
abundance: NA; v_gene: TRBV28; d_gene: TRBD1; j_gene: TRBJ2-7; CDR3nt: TGTGCCAGCAGTGTGGACAGGGGGCTCTACGAGCAGTACTTC; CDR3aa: CASSVDRGLYEQYF
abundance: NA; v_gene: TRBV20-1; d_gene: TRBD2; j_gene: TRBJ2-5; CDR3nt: TGCAGTGCTCAGGGACTAGAGGGGACCCAGTACTTC; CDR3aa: CSAQGLEGTQYF
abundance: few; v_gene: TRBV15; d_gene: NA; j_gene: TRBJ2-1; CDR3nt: TGTGCCACCAGCGTCCCTCCTTGGGAAGAGCAGTTCTTC; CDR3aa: CATSVPPWEEQFF
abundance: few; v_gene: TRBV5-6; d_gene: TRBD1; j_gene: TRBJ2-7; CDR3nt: TGTGCCAGCAGCTTCGGACAGGGGTCGGGCGAGCAGTACTTC; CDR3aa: CASSFGQGSGEQYF
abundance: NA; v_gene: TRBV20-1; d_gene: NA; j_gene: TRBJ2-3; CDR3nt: TGCAGTGCGTCGCCAGGGTGGCCCAATTCAGATACGCAGTATTTT; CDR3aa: CSASPGWPNSDTQYF
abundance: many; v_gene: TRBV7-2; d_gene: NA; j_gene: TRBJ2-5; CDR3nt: TGTGCCAGCAGCTTCCGCAGGGGTGAGACCCAGTACTTC; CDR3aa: CASSFRRGETQYF
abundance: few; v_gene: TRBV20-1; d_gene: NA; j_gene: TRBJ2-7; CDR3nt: TGCAGTGCTATAGCTAAGGGACTCCCTTCCTACGAGCAGTACTTC; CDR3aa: CSAIAKGLPSYEQYF
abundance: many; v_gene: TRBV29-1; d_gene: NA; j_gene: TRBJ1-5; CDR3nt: TGCAGCGTTGTTGTCAGCAATCAGCCCCAGCATTTT; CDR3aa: CSVVVSNQPQHF
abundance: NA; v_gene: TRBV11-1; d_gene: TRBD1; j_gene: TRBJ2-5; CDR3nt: TGTGCCAGCAGCCTCCAACCGACAGGGCAAGAGACCCAGTACTTC; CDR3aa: CASSLQPTGQETQYF
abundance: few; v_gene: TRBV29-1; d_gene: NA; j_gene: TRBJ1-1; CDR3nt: TGCAGCCCAGGAAGAAGTACCAGTCTGAACACTGAAGCTTTCTTT; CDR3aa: CSPGRSTSLNTEAFF
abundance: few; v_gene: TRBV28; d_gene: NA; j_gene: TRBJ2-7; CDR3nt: TGTGCCAGCAGTTTTGCGAGGATCGAGCAGTACTTC; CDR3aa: CASSFARIEQYF
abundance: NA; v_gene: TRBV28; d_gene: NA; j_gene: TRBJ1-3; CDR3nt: TGTGCCAGCAGTTTCAGAAACACCATATATTTT; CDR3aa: CASSFRNTIYF
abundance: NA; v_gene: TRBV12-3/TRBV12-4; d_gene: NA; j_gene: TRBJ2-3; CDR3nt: TGTGCCAGCAGTTTACGAAACAGATTAAACCCAGATACGCAGTATTTT; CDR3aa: CASSLRNRLNPDTQYF
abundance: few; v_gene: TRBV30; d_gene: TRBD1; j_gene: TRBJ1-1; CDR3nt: TGTGCCTGGAGCCCAGGGGGCACTGAAGCTTTCTTT; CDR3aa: CAWSPGGTEAFF
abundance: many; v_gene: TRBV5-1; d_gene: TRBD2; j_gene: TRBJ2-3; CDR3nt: TGCGCCAGCAAGCGGGAGGCCGATACGCAGTATTTT; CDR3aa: CASKREADTQYF
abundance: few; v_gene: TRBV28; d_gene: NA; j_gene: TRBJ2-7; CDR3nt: TGTGCCAGCAGTCGCAGGGATGCCTACGAGCAGTACTTC; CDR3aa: CASSRRDAYEQYF
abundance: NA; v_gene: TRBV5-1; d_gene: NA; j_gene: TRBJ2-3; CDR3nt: TGCGCCAGCAGCGAGGCCCCAAGCACAGATACGCAGTATTTT; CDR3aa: CASSEAPSTDTQYF
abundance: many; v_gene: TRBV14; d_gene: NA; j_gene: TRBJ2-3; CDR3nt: TGTGCCAGCAGCCATAAGCGTTGGGCAGATACGCAGTATTTT; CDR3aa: CASSHKRWADTQYF
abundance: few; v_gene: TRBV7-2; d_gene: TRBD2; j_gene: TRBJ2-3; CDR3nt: TGTGCCAGCAGCTTTCACTTGCTAGCGGGATCCACAGATACGCAGTATTTT; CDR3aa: CASSFHLLAGSTDTQYF
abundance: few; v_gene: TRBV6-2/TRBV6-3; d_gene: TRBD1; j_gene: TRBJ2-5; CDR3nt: TGTGCCAGCAGGCGACGGGACAGCCAAGAGACCCAGTACTTC; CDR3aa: CASRRRDSQETQYF
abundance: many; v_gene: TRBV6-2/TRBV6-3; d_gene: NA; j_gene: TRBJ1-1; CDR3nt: TGTGCCAGCAGTTCCCACGGAGTGAACACTGAAGCTTTCTTT; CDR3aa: CASSSHGVNTEAFF
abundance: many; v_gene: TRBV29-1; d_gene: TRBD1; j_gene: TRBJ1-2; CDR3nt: TGCAGCGTCGTTGGACAGGGGTCAGGGAACTATGGCTACACCTTC; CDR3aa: CSVVGQGSGNYGYTF
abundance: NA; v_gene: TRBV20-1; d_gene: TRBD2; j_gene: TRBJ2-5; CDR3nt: TGCAGTGCTAGACTAGCGGGAGGAGACCAAGAGACCCAGTACTTC; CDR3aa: CSARLAGGDQETQYF
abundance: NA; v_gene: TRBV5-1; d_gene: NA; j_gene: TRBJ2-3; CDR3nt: TGCGCCAGCAGCTTGGCCGGGATAGGGGTCACAGATACGCAGTATTTT; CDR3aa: CASSLAGIGVTDTQYF
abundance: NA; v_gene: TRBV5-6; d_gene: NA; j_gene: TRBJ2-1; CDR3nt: TGTGCCAGCAGCAGGCCAGGGTACAATGAGCAGTTCTTC; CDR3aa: CASSRPGYNEQFF
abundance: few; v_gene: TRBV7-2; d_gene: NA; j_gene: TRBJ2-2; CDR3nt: TGTGCCAGCAGCTCAAGGAATACCGGGGAGCTGTTTTTT; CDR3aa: CASSSRNTGELFF
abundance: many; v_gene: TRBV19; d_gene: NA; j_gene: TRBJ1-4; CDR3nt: TGTGCCAGTAGTCCCAGGGGACGAGAAAAACTGTTTTTT; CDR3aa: CASSPRGREKLFF
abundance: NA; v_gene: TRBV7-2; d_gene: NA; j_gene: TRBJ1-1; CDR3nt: TGTGCCAGCAGCTTAGTGGGGCAAGGGGACCCCTCGAACACTGAAGCTTTCTTT; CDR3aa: CASSLVGQGDPSNTEAFF
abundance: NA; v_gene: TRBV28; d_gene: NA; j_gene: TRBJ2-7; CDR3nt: TGTGCCAGCAGTTTTAAGATCTACGAGCAGTACTTC; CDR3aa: CASSFKIYEQYF
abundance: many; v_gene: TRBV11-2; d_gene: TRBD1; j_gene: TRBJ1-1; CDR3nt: TGTGCCAGCAGCTTAGATAGGACAGGGAATAGGAACACTGAAGCTTTCTTT; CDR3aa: CASSLDRTGNRNTEAFF
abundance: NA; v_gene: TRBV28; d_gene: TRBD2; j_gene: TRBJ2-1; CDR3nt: TGTGCCAGCAGCCTGGGACTAGCGGGAGGGGATGAGCAGTCCTTC; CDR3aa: CASSLGLAGGDEQSF
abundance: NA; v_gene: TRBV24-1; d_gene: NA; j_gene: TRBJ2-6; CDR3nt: TGTGCCACCAGTGATTTGGGGCAGGGGGCCAACGTCCTGACTTTC; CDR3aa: CATSDLGQGANVLTF
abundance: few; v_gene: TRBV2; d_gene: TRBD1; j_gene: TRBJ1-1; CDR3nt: TGTGCCAGCAGTGGAATCCAGGGGGGTCACACTGAAGCTTTCTTT; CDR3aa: CASSGIQGGHTEAFF
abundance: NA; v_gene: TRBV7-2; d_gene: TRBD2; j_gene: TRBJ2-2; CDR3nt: TGTGCCAGCAGCACGACTAGCGGGAGGGCCTCGAACACCGGGGAGCTGTTTTTT; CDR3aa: CASSTTSGRASNTGELFF
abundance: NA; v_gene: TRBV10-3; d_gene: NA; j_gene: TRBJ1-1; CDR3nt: TGTGCCATCAGTGAGTCGCTCCGGGGGAGGTCGAACACTGAAGCTTTCTTT; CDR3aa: CAISESLRGRSNTEAFF